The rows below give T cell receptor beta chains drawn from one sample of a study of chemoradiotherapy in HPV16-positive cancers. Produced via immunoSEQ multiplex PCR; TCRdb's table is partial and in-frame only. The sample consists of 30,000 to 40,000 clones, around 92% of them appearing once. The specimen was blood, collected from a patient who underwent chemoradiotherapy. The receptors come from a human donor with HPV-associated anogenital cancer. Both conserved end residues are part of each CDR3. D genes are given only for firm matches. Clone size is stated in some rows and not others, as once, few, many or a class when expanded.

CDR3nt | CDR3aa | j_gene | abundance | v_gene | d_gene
TGTGCCATCCCTTTAGCGGAGGTTTGGACAGATACGCAGTATTTT | CAIPLAEVWTDTQYF | TRBJ2-3 | . | TRBV7-9 | .
TGTGCCAGCATAAAAAAGTGGGCAAGCCCTCGCTCCGGGCAGTACTTC | CASIKKWASPRSGQYF | TRBJ2-7 | . | TRBV28 | .
TGTGCCAGCGTAGACAGGGATTGGGGCAATCAGCCCCAGCATTTT | CASVDRDWGNQPQHF | TRBJ1-5 | . | TRBV19 | TRBD1
TGCAGCGTTGGTCCGGGAGGGAACGGCTACACCTTC | CSVGPGGNGYTF | TRBJ1-2 | . | TRBV29-1 | .
TGTGCCAGCAGCTTGACAGGGCGGGGGAGCGCCTACAATGAGCAGTTCTTC | CASSLTGRGSAYNEQFF | TRBJ2-1 | . | TRBV5-6 | .
TGTGCCAGCAGTGACGAGGCTAGAGGCCTGGGAGAGCAGTTCTTC | CASSDEARGLGEQFF | TRBJ2-1 | few | TRBV6-4 | .
TGTGCCAGCAGTGAACAAACTGAAGCTTTCTTT | CASSEQTEAFF | TRBJ1-1 | . | TRBV6-1 | .
TGTGCCAGCAGCCATGGGAGGACAGAAGCTTTCTTT | CASSHGRTEAFF | TRBJ1-1 | . | TRBV14 | .
TGTGCCAGCAGCTTAGGGACTAGCAACACAGATACGCAGTATTTT | CASSLGTSNTDTQYF | TRBJ2-3 | . | TRBV7-9 | TRBD2
TGTGCCAGCAGCCGGGACAGGGAAAATGAAAAACTGTTTTTT | CASSRDRENEKLFF | TRBJ1-4 | . | TRBV4-2 | TRBD1
TGTGCCAGCAGGTACGGACAGGGGGTTGGGGCCTCCTATGGCTACACCTTC | CASRYGQGVGASYGYTF | TRBJ1-2 | . | TRBV27 | TRBD1